This record looks at one T cell receptor beta chain sequence and its context. The record originates from a study of blood T cells in healthy people across ages. Germline-derived CDR1 and CDR2 are LNHNV and YYDKDF (reference sequence). Trimming left V 3 bases short and J 7 bases short, with 18 bases between. There are 15 residues in the CDR3. Every donor provided ten milliliters of peripheral blood. Alongside a J-beta primer mix, a sample-barcoded 5' primer served in a second PCR lasting about 7 to 11 cycles. Every molecule of cDNA carried a tag from a template-switch adaptor with 12 random nucleotides. TCRdb re-called the 5' RACE reads through MiXCR, storing one row per CDR3 protein. Among fewer than 750,000 distinct CDR3 sequences, 52% were seen once, and the ten largest hold 13%.

The sample consisted of blood. This sequence joins TRBV15 and TRBJ1-1; D uncertain. The source is an elderly woman in good health. The CDR3 nucleotides read TGTGCCACCAGCAGCCCCGTGAATGGCCCACATGAAGCTTTCTTT. Its protein product is CATSSPVNGPHEAFF.